This T cell receptor (beta chain) emerged from a study of cytomegalovirus exposure and HLA in healthy donors. The PCR employed 60 Vbeta primers together with 13 Jbeta primers. The repertoire was sequenced with immunoSEQ multiplex PCR; TCRdb's copy has only in-frame clones and lacks some. The sample records about 240,000 clones, over 80% being singletons. The CDR3 spans 14 residues. With V trimmed by 7 bases and J by 3 bases, 2 bases remained unmatched. Germline values: CDR1 MNHNY, CDR2 SVGAGI (reference sequence). The specimen was PBMCs. The clonotype was recovered from a woman aged 35 to 49 in good health and CMV-seropositive. The chain has TRBV6-6 and TRBJ2-1; 11 bases are a match to TRBD2. CDR3 sequence (DNA): TGTGCCAGCACCCTAGCGGGGGGCTACAATGAGCAGTTCTTC. Its protein product is CASTLAGGYNEQFF.